This TCR beta chain was recorded in a study of blood T cells in healthy people across ages. Whole-study findings and limits: What prevented conclusive comparison of naive and antigen-experienced cells was that PBMCs were unsorted.

Combining a sample-barcoded 5' primer with a J-beta primer mix, a second PCR ran for roughly 7 to 11 cycles. TCRdb processed the 5' RACE reads anew with MiXCR; each CDR3 protein has one entry. Altogether around 500,000 distinct CDR3 sequences are present, under 55% being singletons, with the ten largest covering 20% to 25%. A remark on this clonotype: Its antigen is as yet unknown.

Between the trimmed V and J ends, which lost 1 base and 13 bases, there was a span of 22 bases. Looked up from germline, CDR1 is LGHDT and CDR2 is YNNKEL (reference sequence). This CDR3 comprises 15 residues. The genes are TRBV3-1 and TRBJ2-5; maybe TRBD2 (7 bases). Specimen: blood. The origin of this receptor is an elderly man in good health. As DNA, the CDR3 is TGTGCCAGCAGCCAAGTGAGGGGGGGGGAGTCTCTCCGGTACTTC. Its translation: CASSQVRGGESLRYF.